The 20 T cell receptor beta chains presented below share a single source sample, sequenced in a study of control samples from healthy donors and cancer patients. The data were produced by immunoSEQ multiplex PCR, yet TCRdb's version contains in-frame clones alone and is incomplete. Here the sample spans 130,000 or so clones, 87% being singletons. Sequenced sample: blood. Every receptor here comes from a man between 40 and 49 years old in good health.

The rearrangement uses TRBV7-2 and TRBJ1-4; D unclear. The length of the CDR3 is 16 residues. The V and J ends lost 5 bases and 7 bases respectively, with 20 bases between them. CDR1 is SGHTA, CDR2 FQGNSA, per germline. The CDR3 region is CASSPVGGSLGEKLFF. CDR3 sequence (DNA): TGTGCCAGCAGCCCCGTAGGTGGGAGCTTGGGTGAAAAACTGTTTTTT.

Only one count was recorded for this clone. This chain joins TRBV6-4 and TRBJ2-1; 15 bases are a match to TRBD2. Trimming removed 2 bases from V and 7 bases from J; junction bases left unmatched: 3. Germline V gene lookup returns CDR1 MRHNA and CDR2 SNTAGT. CDR3 length: 16 residues. CDR3 nucleotide sequence: TGTGCCAGCAGTGACCTCGGACTAGCGGGGGGGAATGAGCAGTTCTTC. Translation: CASSDLGLAGGNEQFF.

The chain recombines TRBV30 with TRBJ2-7, with D uncertain. V was trimmed by 1 base and J by 0 bases, leaving 16 bases between them. The CDR3 runs 16 residues. From germline, CDR1 is GTSNPN and CDR2 SVGIG (reference sequence). DNA for the CDR3: TGTGCCTGGAGTGCCCTGGGCAGGTGGAGCTCCTACGAGCAGTACTTC. It yields the protein CAWSALGRWSSYEQYF.

The chain uses TRBV5-1 and TRBJ2-1; TRBD1 matches at 7 bases. V lost 1 base and J lost 5; bases outside the gene matches: 3. Germline V gene lookup returns CDR1 SGHRS and CDR2 YFSETQ. The CDR3 loop spans 14 amino acids. CDR3 DNA: TGCGCCAGCAGCTTGCGGACAGGAAACAATGAGCAGTTCTTC. Amino acids: CASSLRTGNNEQFF.

This chain uses TRBV25-1 with TRBJ1-2, with D perhaps TRBD1 (6 bases). Germline-derived CDR1 and CDR2 are MGHDK and SYGVNS. The CDR3 has 16 amino acids. Trimming pared 2 bases from V and 6 bases from J, leaving 19 bases between. The CDR3 DNA follows: TGTGCCAGCAGTGAAACGCTGGGGACACGATTTAATGGCTACACCTTC. It codes for CASSETLGTRFNGYTF.

The chain employs TRBV6-2 or TRBV6-3 and TRBJ1-6, with unresolved D. Trimming cost V 3 bases and J 7 bases, with 7 bases left between them. CDR3 size: 13 residues. Per germline, CDR1 MNHEY and CDR2 SVGEGT. CDR3 in DNA: TGTGCCAGCAGTTATCTCAGGAATTCACCCCTCCACTTT. As protein: CASSYLRNSPLHF.

The V gene is TRBV18, the J gene TRBJ2-7, with 8 bases identical to TRBD1. This CDR3 is built from 12 residues. Per the germline V gene, CDR1 is KGHSH and CDR2 is LQKENI. J was trimmed by 13 bases and V by 3 bases; bases with no gene match: 8. CDR3 residues: CASSPRTGTGYF. CDR3 nucleotides: TGTGCCAGCTCACCTCGGACAGGGACAGGTTACTTC. The full variable domain, with the rest looked up from reference TRBV18 and TRBJ2-7, is NAGVMQNPRHLVRRRGQEARLRCSPMKGHSHVYWYRQLPEEGLKFMVYLQKENIIDESGMPKERFSAEFPKEGPSILRIQQVVRGDSAAYFCASSPRTGTGYFGPGTRLTVT.

The V and J genes are TRBV10-3 and TRBJ2-3; D might be TRBD2 (7 bases). CDR1 is ENHRY and CDR2 is SYGVKD in the germline V gene. The CDR3 is made up of 13 amino acids. The V and J ends lost 11 bases and 3 bases respectively, with 15 bases between them. The CDR3 DNA follows: TGTGCCGCTGCGGGGGCTCAGACAGATACGCAGTATTTT. It specifies CAAAGAQTDTQYF.

The chain couples TRBV7-9 to TRBJ1-6; 7 bases fit TRBD1. The CDR3 runs 14 residues. The junction had 3 bases not matched to a gene; V was cut back by 3 bases and J by 7 bases. Per germline, CDR1 SEHNR and CDR2 FQNEAQ (reference sequence). In nucleotides, the CDR3 is TGTGCCAGCAGCTTTGGGACAGAAAATTCACCCCTCCACTTT. Encoded protein: CASSFGTENSPLHF.

This chain uses TRBV6-2 or TRBV6-3 with TRBJ2-1; 9 bases agree with TRBD1. Germline trimming cut 6 bases from V and 3 bases from J; bases unmatched to any gene: 9. The CDR3 runs 16 residues. CDR1 is MNHEY, CDR2 SVGEGT, per germline. CDR3 DNA sequence: TGTGCCAGCAGCCCTGAGGGGACAGGGCGCTACAATGAGCAGTTCTTC. Amino acids: CASSPEGTGRYNEQFF.

V gene TRBV7-2 combines with J gene TRBJ1-5, with TRBD1 as a possible D gene (5 bases). V was shortened by 2 bases and J by 7 bases, with 9 bases between the two germline ends. This CDR3 has 13 amino acids. CDR1 is SGHTA, CDR2 FQGNSA, per germline. The chain's CDR3 is CASSLRSGQPQHF. The CDR3 DNA is TGTGCCAGCAGCTTAAGGTCAGGGCAGCCCCAGCATTTT.

This clone was found a few times. The chain combines TRBV24-1 with TRBJ1-5, with no clear D. The germline CDR1 and CDR2 sequences are KGHDR and SFDVKD. There are 13 residues in the CDR3. Trimming shortened V by 5 bases and J by 4 bases, and 8 bases separated the two germline ends. Here the CDR3 reads CATSATVNQPQHF. The DNA of the CDR3 is TGTGCCACCAGTGCTACGGTTAATCAGCCCCAGCATTTT.

The CDR3 loop is CASSVAGEGSPLHF. CDR3 nucleotides: TGTGCCAGCAGCGTAGCGGGGGAAGGATCACCCCTCCACTTT. The V gene is TRBV9, the J gene TRBJ1-6, with TRBD1 as a possible D gene (5 bases). This CDR3 has 14 residues. Per the germline V gene, CDR1 is SGDLS and CDR2 is YYNGEE. Trimming took 0 bases from V and 10 from J, leaving 11 bases between them.

This chain links TRBV2 with TRBJ1-1; no clear D gene. The germline V gene has CDR1 SNHLY and CDR2 FYNNEI. The CDR3 length is 13 residues. Trimming took off 6 bases at V and 7 bases at J, with 15 bases between the two ends. As DNA, the CDR3 is TGTGCCAGCAGAGCCCGGATATTGTATGAAGCTTTCTTT. Its protein product is CASRARILYEAFF.

J is TRBJ1-1 and V is TRBV25-1, with 9 bases aligning to TRBD1. The CDR3 has 13 residues. CDR1 and CDR2 from the germline V gene are MGHDK and SYGVNS. V shed 6 bases and J 4 bases; nucleotides not matched to a gene: 3. The CDR3 sequence is CASSPTGGTEAFF. The CDR3 coding sequence is TGTGCCAGCAGCCCGACAGGGGGCACTGAAGCTTTCTTT. The full variable domain, completed using reference TRBV25-1 and TRBJ1-1, is EADIYQTPRYLVIGTGKKITLECSQTMGHDKMYWYQQDPGMELHLIHYSYGVNSTEKGDLSSESTVSRIRTEHFPLTLESARPSHTSQYLCASSPTGGTEAFFGQGTRLTVV.

This chain's CDR3 is CASSQDSGGNYNEQFF. The CDR3 DNA sequence: TGTGCCAGCAGCCAAGATAGCGGGGGGAATTACAATGAGCAGTTCTTC. V and J are TRBV3-1 (or the pseudogene TRBV3-2) and TRBJ2-1; TRBD2 matches at 10 bases. The CDR3 totals 16 residues. The V gene's germline CDR1 is LGHDT and CDR2 YNNKEL (reference sequence). After removal of 0 bases from V and 4 bases from J, the junction contained 3 bases not matched to a gene.

This clone has a handful of counts. This sample includes further DNA sequences coding for the same CDR3. J is TRBJ2-7 and V is TRBV7-2; TRBD2 is a possible D gene (6 bases). The CDR3 covers 16 residues. The ends were cut back, 2 bases at V and 0 bases at J, with 14 bases in the middle. CDR1 and CDR2 (germline): SGHTA, FQGNSA. The CDR3 sequence: CASSLTAGLSSYEQYF. CDR3 bases: TGTGCCAGCAGCTTAACAGCGGGCCTTAGCTCCTACGAGCAGTACTTC.

V and J are TRBV5-8 and TRBJ1-2; D might be TRBD1 (5 bases). Looked up from germline, CDR1 is SGHTS and CDR2 is YDEGEE. The CDR3 is 14 amino acids. The germline V and J ends were trimmed by 1 base and 4 bases, with 11 bases remaining between them. CDR3 coding DNA: TGTGCCAGCAGCTTGCCACCAGGGAGCTATGGCTACACCTTC. Protein: CASSLPPGSYGYTF. Filled out from reference TRBV5-8 and TRBJ1-2, the complete variable domain reads EAGVTQSPTHLIKTRGQQATLRCSPISGHTSVYWYQQALGLGLQFLLWYDEGEERNRGNFPPRFSGRQFPNYSSELNVNALELEDSALYLCASSLPPGSYGYTFGSGTRLTVV.

The chain uses TRBV5-5 and TRBJ1-1; D is undetermined. CDR1 is SGHKS and CDR2 is YYEKEE in the germline V gene (reference sequence). The CDR3 runs 14 residues. The V and J ends lost 2 bases and 0 bases respectively, with 8 bases between them. The CDR3 nucleotides read TGTGCCAGCAGCTTAATGTCACTGAACACTGAAGCTTTCTTT. Its protein is CASSLMSLNTEAFF.

This clone was detected once. The chain has TRBV3-1 (or the pseudogene TRBV3-2) and TRBJ2-4; D gene ambiguous. The length of the CDR3 is 15 residues. Trimming took 4 bases from V and 0 from J, leaving 10 bases between them. The germline CDR1 and CDR2 sequences are LGHDT and YNNKEL (reference sequence). CDR3 sequence: CASSLTELAKNIQYF. In nucleotides, the CDR3 is TGTGCCAGCAGCCTGACGGAACTAGCCAAAAACATTCAGTACTTC.